Following are 12 T cell receptor beta chains from one sample sequenced in a study of T cell clonality in common variable immunodeficiency. The protocol was immunoSEQ multiplex PCR, while the TCRdb copy is restricted to in-frame clones and leaves out a portion. This sample carries approximately 64,000 clones and no singletons, and about 1.8% goes to the top ten. Sequenced material: peripheral blood mononuclear cells. The source of these receptors is a person between 18 and 75 years old in good health.

Details on this clone: From the germline J gene comes the end of the CDR3, since the read stops 3 residues before it. The chain joins TRBV16 to TRBJ2-5, with 11 positions matching TRBD1. With V trimmed by 2 bases and J by 2 bases, 1 base remained unmatched. The CDR3 runs 15 residues. Germline V CDR1 and CDR2: KGHSY, FQNENV. CDR3 sequence reads: CASSQGDRGQETQYF. The part of the CDR3 DNA that was read is TGTGCCAGCAGCCAAGGGGACAGGGGGCAAGAGACC.

In its sample, this clone was seen many times. The read ends 3 residues early relative to the CDR3; the germline J gene fills the gap. The chain links TRBV7-6 to TRBJ1-4; D uncertain. Germline CDR1 and CDR2: SGHVS and FNYEAQ. This CDR3 has 13 amino acids. The V and J ends lost 1 base and 7 bases respectively, with 7 bases between them. The part of the CDR3 DNA that was read is TGTGCCAGCAGCTTAGGCGCTACTGAAAAA. Translated: CASSLGATEK. The full CDR3 protein reads CASSLGATEKLFF.

This clone was seen ten or more times. The CDR3 bases that were read are TGTGCCGGGATGGACAGGGGATTGGATGAAAAA. It specifies CAGMDRGLDEK. The full CDR3 reads CAGMDRGLDEKLFF. The rearrangement uses TRBV30 and TRBJ1-4; TRBD1 matches at 9 bases. The read comes to an end 3 residues before the CDR3 does, leaving the germline J gene to fill in the end. Trimming removed 8 bases from V and 6 bases from J; junction bases left unmatched: 10. Germline loops: CDR1 GTSNPN, CDR2 SVGIG (reference sequence). The CDR3 consists of 14 residues.

This clone was observed many times. Read sequence stops 3 residues before the CDR3 end, and the germline J gene provides the missing end. This chain joins TRBV6-2 or TRBV6-3 and TRBJ1-4, with D tentatively TRBD1 (5 bases). Germline-derived CDR1 and CDR2 are MNHEY and SVGEGT. This CDR3 comprises 15 residues. Trimming removed 5 bases from V and 7 bases from J, with 17 bases in between. The CDR3 sequence: CASSEEGRGVEKLFF. CDR3 DNA (partial): TGTGCCAGCAGTGAGGAGGGGCGCGGAGTTGAAAAA.

This clone was detected ten times or more. Its ends do not fully match the called genes, so a read error is possible. The sequenced part of the CDR3 DNA is TGTGCCAGCAGGTTGGGGGGGGAACACACAGATACG. Translated, it gives CASRLGGEHTDT. In full, the CDR3 reads CASRLGGEHTDTQYF. J is TRBJ2-3 and V is TRBV5-4; 7 nucleotides align to TRBD2. The CDR3 end lies 3 residues beyond the end of the read and is filled in from the germline J gene. Germline CDR1 is SGHNT and CDR2 is YYREEE (reference sequence). CDR3 length equals 15 residues.

The sample holds many counts of this clone. The read is 3 residues too short to cover the CDR3 end, so that end is filled in from the germline J gene. The chain carries TRBV20-1 and TRBJ2-7; 11 bases map to TRBD2. This CDR3 is 13 amino acids long. With V trimmed by 4 bases and J by 4 bases, 3 bases remained unmatched. Germline V gene sequence: CDR1 DFQATT, CDR2 SNEGSKA (reference sequence). The CDR3 reads CSAKLAGVYEQYF. The CDR3 bases that were read are TGCAGTGCTAAACTAGCGGGGGTTTACGAG.

This clone was seen ten or more times. The read is 3 residues too short to cover the CDR3 end, so that end is filled in from the germline J gene. V and J are TRBV2 and TRBJ2-7; 9 positions match TRBD2. The germline V gene has CDR1 SNHLY and CDR2 FYNNEI. The CDR3 has 16 residues. Trimming removed 4 bases from V and 4 bases from J; junction bases left unmatched: 11. The chain's CDR3 is CASSGRSGLARYEQYF. CDR3 DNA (partial): TGTGCCAGCAGTGGCCGGAGCGGACTAGCGCGTTACGAG.

There are many counts of this clone. The read stops 3 residues short of the end of the CDR3; the missing end is completed from the germline J gene. The chain carries TRBV29-1 and TRBJ1-1; maybe TRBD1 (5 bases). This CDR3 comprises 13 residues. Germline values: CDR1 SQVTM, CDR2 ANQGSEA. The V and J ends lost 8 bases and 0 bases respectively, with 13 bases between them. CDR3 in amino acids: CSPRGDLNTEAFF. The CDR3 bases that were read are TGCAGCCCTCGAGGGGATCTGAACACTGAA.

This clone was observed many times. The read comes to an end 3 residues before the CDR3 does, leaving the germline J gene to fill in the end. V gene TRBV5-1 combines with J gene TRBJ1-1; D gene ambiguous. The CDR3 length is 12 residues. Germline CDR1 and CDR2: SGHRS and YFSETQ. V shed 7 bases and J shed 1 base, with 8 bases lying between them. The DNA read from the CDR3 is TGCGCCAGCGGGCTGAGGAACACTGAA. As protein: CASGLRNTE. The whole CDR3 sequence is CASGLRNTEAFF.

This clone was recorded at least ten times. The read falls 3 residues short of the CDR3 end, and the missing part is taken from the germline J gene. J is TRBJ2-1 and V is TRBV23-1, with D tentatively TRBD1 (5 bases). TRBV23-1 is an open reading frame whose function is uncertain. V gave up 6 bases and J gave up 8 bases, with 20 bases separating them. This CDR3 is 15 amino acids long. CDR3 DNA (partial): TGCGCCAGCAGCCAAGACAGAACCATTGGTTATGAG. Amino acids: CASSQDRTIGYE. The entire CDR3 protein reads CASSQDRTIGYEQFF.

This clone has at least ten counts. The CDR3 goes on 3 residues after the read ends, and that part is filled in from the germline J gene. The rearrangement joins TRBV5-1 to TRBJ2-4, with 9 positions matching TRBD2. V lost 4 bases, J lost 7 bases, and 6 bases stayed unmatched. The CDR3 sequence is 14 residues long. Looked up from germline, CDR1 is SGHRS and CDR2 is YFSETQ. CDR3 in amino acids: CASSRGGDGNIQYF. The part of the CDR3 DNA that was read is TGCGCCAGCAGCCGCGGGGGGGACGGGAACATT.

This clone was recorded many times. Coverage ceases 3 residues before the CDR3 finishes, and the germline J gene fills in the end. The chain uses TRBV5-1 and TRBJ1-1, with TRBD1 as a possible D gene (5 bases). The CDR3 has 12 residues. Between the trimmed V and J ends, which lost 5 bases and 5 bases, there was a span of 10 bases. Germline V gene data show CDR1 as SGHRS and CDR2 as YFSETQ. CDR3 DNA, as far as it was read: TGCGCCAGCAGATCAGGGTGGACTGAA. It encodes CASRSGWTE. From start to end, the CDR3 is CASRSGWTEAFF.